A single sample is the source of the 11 T cell receptor beta chains below, sequenced in a study of control samples from healthy donors and cancer patients. Profiled with immunoSEQ multiplex PCR; TCRdb holds only in-frame clones, not every one. The sample contains roughly 64,000 clones, about nine tenths of which appear only once. What was sequenced was PBMCs. These receptors were collected from a woman in her fifties or sixties with colorectal cancer.

The chain combines TRBV11-2 with TRBJ2-1, with 14 positions matching TRBD2. The germline V gene has CDR1 SGHAT and CDR2 FQNNGV. There are 16 residues in the CDR3. V dropped 5 bases and J dropped 9; count of bases not matched to a gene: 9. CDR3 loop: CASSPGVGLAGAEQFF. The CDR3 region has the DNA TGTGCCAGCAGCCCCGGAGTGGGACTAGCGGGGGCTGAGCAGTTCTTC.

The V call is TRBV7-9, the J call TRBJ2-2; D remains ambiguous. V lost 4 bases and J lost 8, with 5 bases in between. The CDR3 has 11 residues. CDR1 and CDR2 (germline): SEHNR, FQNEAQ (reference sequence). The CDR3 DNA sequence: TGTGCCAGCAGCTCTGAAGGGGAGCTGTTTTTT. Its protein is CASSSEGELFF.

The rearrangement uses TRBV27 and TRBJ2-1; D unclear. Between the trimmed V and J ends, which lost 0 bases and 8 bases, there was a span of 14 bases. Germline CDR1 MNHEY, CDR2 SMNVEV (reference sequence). The CDR3 contains 15 residues. The CDR3 is CASSLSSHPKDEQFF. The CDR3 coding sequence is TGTGCCAGCAGTTTATCTAGCCATCCAAAGGATGAGCAGTTCTTC.

The chain uses TRBV9 and TRBJ2-4; TRBD1 might be the D (6 bases). V lost 0 bases, J lost 6 bases, and 10 bases lay in between. Germline V gene lookup returns CDR1 SGDLS and CDR2 YYNGEE. The CDR3 is 14 residues long. DNA of the CDR3: TGTGCCAGCAGCGTAGGACAGGCTGTAAACATTCAGTACTTC. Translated, it gives CASSVGQAVNIQYF. Variable domain in full (rest from reference TRBV9 and TRBJ2-4): DSGVTQTPKHLITATGQRVTLRCSPRSGDLSVYWYQQSLDQGLQFLIQYYNGEERAKGNILERFSAQQFPDLHSELNLSSLELGDSALYFCASSVGQAVNIQYFGAGTRLSVL.

V gene TRBV6-1 combines with J gene TRBJ1-5; D ambiguous. CDR1 is MNHNS, CDR2 SASEGT, per germline. V shed 1 base and J shed 3 bases, with 7 bases lying between them. This CDR3 is built from 14 residues. CDR3 nucleotide sequence: TGTGCCAGCAGTGAAGGGTCGGACAATCAGCCCCAGCATTTT. Protein product: CASSEGSDNQPQHF.

This clone was observed once. The rearrangement uses TRBV7-9 and TRBJ1-2; TRBD1 might be the D (6 bases). CDR1 and CDR2 from the germline V gene are SEHNR and FQNEAQ (reference sequence). CDR3 length equals 14 residues. V was shortened by 5 bases and J by 11 bases, with 21 bases between the two germline ends. The CDR3 loop reads CASSPSAGGRFYTF. The DNA of the CDR3 is TGTGCCAGCAGCCCGTCAGCCGGGGGGCGCTTTTACACCTTC.

This clone was detected once. The V call is TRBV30, the J call TRBJ1-6; TRBD1 matches 11 bases. Germline-derived CDR1 and CDR2 are GTSNPN and SVGIG (reference sequence). The CDR3 length is 13 residues. V dropped 7 bases and J dropped 9; count of bases not matched to a gene: 5. The CDR3 here is CALEGTGGSPLHF. Here the CDR3 DNA reads TGTGCCTTGGAAGGGACAGGGGGTTCACCCCTCCACTTT.

The V gene is TRBV5-1, the J gene TRBJ2-3; 12 positions match TRBD2. Trimming cost V 0 bases and J 4 bases; bases outside gene matches: 0. Per the germline V gene, CDR1 is SGHRS and CDR2 is YFSETQ. The CDR3 runs 15 residues. CDR3 DNA: TGCGCCAGCAGCTTGGGACTAGCGGGAGCAGATACGCAGTATTTT. Protein sequence: CASSLGLAGADTQYF.

This clone appeared a single time. The chain employs TRBV27 and TRBJ2-3, with D maybe TRBD1 (7 bases). In germline, CDR1 is MNHEY, CDR2 SMNVEV (reference sequence). The CDR3 spans 15 residues. V was clipped by 4 bases and J by 4 bases, with 15 bases between them. This CDR3 is CASSYRTGGADTQYF. The CDR3 DNA is TGTGCCAGCAGTTACCGGACAGGAGGGGCAGATACGCAGTATTTT.

The chain carries TRBV18 and TRBJ2-1; D gene unclear. The CDR3 is 14 residues long. Deletions cut 4 bases from V and 5 bases from J, with 12 bases between. Germline-derived CDR1 and CDR2 are KGHSH and LQKENI. This CDR3 reads CASSRWSGDNEQFF. The CDR3 DNA reads TGTGCCAGCTCACGATGGTCAGGTGACAATGAGCAGTTCTTC.

This chain joins TRBV5-1 and TRBJ1-4; D not resolved. CDR1 is SGHRS and CDR2 is YFSETQ in the germline V gene. Trimming took off 0 bases at V and 0 bases at J, with 9 bases between the two ends. This CDR3 has 16 amino acids. The CDR3 reads CASSLGVGTTNEKLFF. In nucleotides, the CDR3 is TGCGCCAGCAGCTTGGGCGTCGGGACAACTAATGAAAAACTGTTTTTT.